This T cell receptor beta chain was observed in a study of cytomegalovirus exposure and HLA in healthy donors. Whole-study findings and limits: A later examination showed that TCR association rates differed by HLA locus, with DRB1 most and HLA-C fewest. Researchers reported from a later analysis that most CMV-associated TCR beta chains appeared HLA-restricted.

Of note for this clone: Its cognate antigen is unknown.

60 Vbeta and 13 Jbeta primers were used in PCR. Method: immunoSEQ multiplex PCR; TCRdb's copy keeps in-frame clones and lacks some. The data show around 69,000 clones, around 70% seen once. This CDR3 region has 18 residues. CDR1 is SGHAT and CDR2 is FQNNGV in the germline V gene. With V trimmed by 3 bases and J by 0 bases, 12 bases remained unmatched. This clonotype was sampled from a woman aged 45-65 years in good health and CMV-seropositive. The material sequenced was PBMCs. The chain uses TRBV11-2 and TRBJ2-3, with TRBD1 matching over 7 bases. CDR3 sequence: CASSFRKIRDSSTDTQYF. CDR3 DNA sequence: TGTGCCAGCAGCTTCCGAAAAATCCGGGACAGTAGCACAGATACGCAGTATTTT.